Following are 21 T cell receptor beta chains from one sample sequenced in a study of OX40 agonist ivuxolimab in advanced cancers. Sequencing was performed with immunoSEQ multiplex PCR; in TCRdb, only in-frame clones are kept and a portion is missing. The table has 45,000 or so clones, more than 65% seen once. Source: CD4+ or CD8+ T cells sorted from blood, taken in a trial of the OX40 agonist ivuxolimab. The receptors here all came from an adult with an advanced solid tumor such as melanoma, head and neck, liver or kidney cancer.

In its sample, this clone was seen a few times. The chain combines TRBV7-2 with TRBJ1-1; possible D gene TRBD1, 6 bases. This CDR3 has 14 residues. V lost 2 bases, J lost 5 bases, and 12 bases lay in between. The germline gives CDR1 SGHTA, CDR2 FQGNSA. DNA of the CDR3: TGTGCCAGCAGCTTAAACTATAGGGGGACTGAAGCTTTCTTT. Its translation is CASSLNYRGTEAFF.

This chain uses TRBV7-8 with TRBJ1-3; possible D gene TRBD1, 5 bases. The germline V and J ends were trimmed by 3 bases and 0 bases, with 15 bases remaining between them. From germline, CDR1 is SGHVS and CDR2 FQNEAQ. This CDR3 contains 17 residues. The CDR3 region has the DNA TGTGCCAGCAGCTTCGGGGCCCAACCGAGCTCTGGAAACACCATATATTTT. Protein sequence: CASSFGAQPSSGNTIYF.

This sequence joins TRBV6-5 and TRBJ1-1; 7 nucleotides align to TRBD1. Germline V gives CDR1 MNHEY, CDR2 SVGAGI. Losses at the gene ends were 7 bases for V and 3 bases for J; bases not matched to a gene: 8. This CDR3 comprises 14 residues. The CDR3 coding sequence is TGTGCCAGCACCCTGACAGGGTTTGACACTGAAGCTTTCTTT. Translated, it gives CASTLTGFDTEAFF.

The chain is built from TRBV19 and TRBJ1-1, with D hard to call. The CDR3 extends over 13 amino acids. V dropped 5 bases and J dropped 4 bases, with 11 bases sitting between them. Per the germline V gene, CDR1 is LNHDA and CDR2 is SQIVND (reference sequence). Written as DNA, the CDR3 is TGTGCCAGTAGTTCAAGTTGGGGCACTGAAGCTTTCTTT. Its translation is CASSSSWGTEAFF.

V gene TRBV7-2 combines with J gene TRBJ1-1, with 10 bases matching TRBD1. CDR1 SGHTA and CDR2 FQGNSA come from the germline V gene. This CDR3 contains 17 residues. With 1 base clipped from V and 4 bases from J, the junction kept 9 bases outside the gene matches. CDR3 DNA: TGTGCCAGCAGCTTAGGGTCGGGACAGGGGAGGACCACTGAAGCTTTCTTT. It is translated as CASSLGSGQGRTTEAFF.

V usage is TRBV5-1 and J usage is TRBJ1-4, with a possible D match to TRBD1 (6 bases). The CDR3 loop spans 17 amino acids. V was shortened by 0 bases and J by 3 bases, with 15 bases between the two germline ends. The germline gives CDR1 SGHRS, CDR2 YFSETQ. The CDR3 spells CASSLAASGGSNEKLFF. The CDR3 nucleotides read TGCGCCAGCAGCTTGGCGGCGTCCGGGGGCTCTAATGAAAAACTGTTTTTT.

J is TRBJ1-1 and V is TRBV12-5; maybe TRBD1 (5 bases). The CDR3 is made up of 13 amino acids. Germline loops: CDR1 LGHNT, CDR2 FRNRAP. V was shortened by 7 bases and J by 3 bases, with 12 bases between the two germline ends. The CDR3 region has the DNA TGTGCTAGTGCGGGCAGGGACGACACTGAAGCTTTCTTT. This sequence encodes CASAGRDDTEAFF.

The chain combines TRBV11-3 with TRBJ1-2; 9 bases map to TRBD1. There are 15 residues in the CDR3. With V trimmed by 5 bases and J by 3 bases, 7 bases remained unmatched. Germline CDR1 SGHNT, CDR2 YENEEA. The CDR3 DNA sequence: TGTGCCAGCAGCCCACCGGGACAGGGCTACTATGGCTACACCTTC. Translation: CASSPPGQGYYGYTF.

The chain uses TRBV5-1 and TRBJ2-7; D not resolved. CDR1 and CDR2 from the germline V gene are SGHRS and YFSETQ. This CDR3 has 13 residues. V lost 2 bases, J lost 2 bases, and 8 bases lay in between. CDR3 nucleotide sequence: TGCGCCAGCAGCTTCCCGGAAGCCTACGAGCAGTACTTC. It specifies CASSFPEAYEQYF.

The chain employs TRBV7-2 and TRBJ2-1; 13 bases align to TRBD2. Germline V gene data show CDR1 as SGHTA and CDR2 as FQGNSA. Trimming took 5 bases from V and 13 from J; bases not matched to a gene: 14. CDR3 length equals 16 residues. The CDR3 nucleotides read TGTGCCAGCAGCCCACGCCAGGGACTAGCGGGGACCTTTCAGTTCTTC. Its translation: CASSPRQGLAGTFQFF.

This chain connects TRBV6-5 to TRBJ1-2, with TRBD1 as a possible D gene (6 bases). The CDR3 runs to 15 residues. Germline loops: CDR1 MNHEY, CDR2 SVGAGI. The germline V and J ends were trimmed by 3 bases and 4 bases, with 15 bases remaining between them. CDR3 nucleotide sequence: TGTGCCAGCAGTTATGTCGGGGGACAAGGCTATGGCTACACCTTC. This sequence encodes CASSYVGGQGYGYTF.

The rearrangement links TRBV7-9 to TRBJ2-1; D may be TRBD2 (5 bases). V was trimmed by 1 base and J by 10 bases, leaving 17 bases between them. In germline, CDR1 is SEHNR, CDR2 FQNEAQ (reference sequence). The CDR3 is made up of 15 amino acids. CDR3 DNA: TGTGCCAGCAGCTTAGGCTTAGGACCACTAGGGGAGCAGTTCTTC. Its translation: CASSLGLGPLGEQFF.

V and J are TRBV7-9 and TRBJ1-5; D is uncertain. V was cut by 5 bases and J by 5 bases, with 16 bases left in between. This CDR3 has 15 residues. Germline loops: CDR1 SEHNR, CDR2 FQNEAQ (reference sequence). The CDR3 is CASSQVVGRDQPQHF. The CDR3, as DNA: TGTGCCAGCAGCCAAGTGGTGGGGAGGGATCAGCCCCAGCATTTT.

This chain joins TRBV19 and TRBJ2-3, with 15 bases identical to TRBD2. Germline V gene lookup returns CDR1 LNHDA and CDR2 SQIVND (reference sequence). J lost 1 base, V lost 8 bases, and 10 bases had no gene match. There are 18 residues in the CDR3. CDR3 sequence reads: CASQRTSGRALGTDTQYF. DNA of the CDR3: TGTGCCAGTCAGAGGACTAGCGGGAGGGCACTTGGCACAGATACGCAGTATTTT.

CDR3 coding DNA: TGTGCCAGCAGCCAAGAAAGGGGTGGCTACACCTTC. This translates into CASSQERGGYTF. The V and J genes are TRBV14 and TRBJ1-2, with D possibly matching TRBD1 (5 bases). Germline V gene lookup returns CDR1 SGHDN and CDR2 FVKESK. The CDR3 extends over 12 amino acids. Trimming pared 0 bases from V and 7 bases from J, leaving 6 bases between. The entire variable domain, with the rest obtained from reference TRBV14 and TRBJ1-2, is as follows: EAGVTQFPSHSVIEKGQTVTLRCDPISGHDNLYWYRRVMGKEIKFLLHFVKESKQDESGMPNNRFLAERTGGTYSTLKVQPAELEDSGVYFCASSQERGGYTFGSGTRLTVV.

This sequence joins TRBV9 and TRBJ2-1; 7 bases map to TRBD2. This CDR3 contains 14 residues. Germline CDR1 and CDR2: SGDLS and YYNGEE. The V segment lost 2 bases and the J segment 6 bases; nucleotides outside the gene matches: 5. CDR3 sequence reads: CASSVLAATNEQFF. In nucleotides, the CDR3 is TGTGCCAGCAGCGTCCTAGCGGCGACCAATGAGCAGTTCTTC.

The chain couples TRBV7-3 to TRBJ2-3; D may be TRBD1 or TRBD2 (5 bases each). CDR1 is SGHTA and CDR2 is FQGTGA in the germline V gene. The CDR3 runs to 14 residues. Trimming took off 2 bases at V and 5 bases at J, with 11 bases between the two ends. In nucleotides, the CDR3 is TGTGCCAGCAGCTTATCGCCAGGGAGAGATACGCAGTATTTT. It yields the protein CASSLSPGRDTQYF. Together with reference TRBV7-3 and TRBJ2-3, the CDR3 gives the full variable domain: GAGVSQTPSNKVTEKGKYVELRCDPISGHTALYWYRQSLGQGPEFLIYFQGTGAADDSGLPNDRFFAVRPEGSVSTLKIQRTERGDSAVYLCASSLSPGRDTQYFGPGTRLTVL.

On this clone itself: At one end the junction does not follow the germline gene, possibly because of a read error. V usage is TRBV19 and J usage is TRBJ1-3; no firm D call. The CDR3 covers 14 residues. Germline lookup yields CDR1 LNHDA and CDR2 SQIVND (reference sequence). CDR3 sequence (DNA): TGTGTCAGTAGTATAAGTTCCGCTGGAAACACCATATATTTT. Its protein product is CVSSISSAGNTIYF.

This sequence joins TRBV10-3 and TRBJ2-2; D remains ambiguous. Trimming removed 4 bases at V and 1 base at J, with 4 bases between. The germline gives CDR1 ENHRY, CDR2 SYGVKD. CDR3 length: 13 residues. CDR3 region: CAISGKNTGELFF. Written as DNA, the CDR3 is TGTGCCATCAGTGGCAAGAACACCGGGGAGCTGTTTTTT.

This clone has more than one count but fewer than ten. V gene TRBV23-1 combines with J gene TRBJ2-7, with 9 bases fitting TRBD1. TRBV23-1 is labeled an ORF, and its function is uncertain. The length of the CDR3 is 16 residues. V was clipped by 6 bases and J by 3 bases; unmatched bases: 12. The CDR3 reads CASSPLRDRVIYEQYF. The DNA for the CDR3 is TGCGCCAGCAGCCCCCTCCGGGACAGGGTCATCTACGAGCAGTACTTC.

CDR3 amino acids: CASSEGGPGEDNEQFF. In nucleotides, the CDR3 is TGTGCCAGCAGCGAAGGGGGGCCAGGGGAGGACAATGAGCAGTTCTTC. The chain combines TRBV7-3 with TRBJ2-1; perhaps D is TRBD1 or TRBD2 (6 bases each). Deletions cut 5 bases from V and 5 bases from J, with 19 bases between. The CDR3 runs to 16 residues. Germline V gene sequence: CDR1 SGHTA, CDR2 FQGTGA.